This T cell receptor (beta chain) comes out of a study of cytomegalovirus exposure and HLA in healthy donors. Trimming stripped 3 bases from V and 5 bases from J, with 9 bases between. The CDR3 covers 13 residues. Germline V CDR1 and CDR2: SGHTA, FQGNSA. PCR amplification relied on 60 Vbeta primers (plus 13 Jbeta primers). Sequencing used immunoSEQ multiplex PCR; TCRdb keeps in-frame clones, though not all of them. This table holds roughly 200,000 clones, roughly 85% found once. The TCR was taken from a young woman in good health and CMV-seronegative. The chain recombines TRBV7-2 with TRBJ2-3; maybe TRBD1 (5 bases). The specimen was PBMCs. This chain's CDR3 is CASSLQGGDTQYF. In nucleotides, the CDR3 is TGTGCCAGCAGCTTGCAGGGCGGAGATACGCAGTATTTT.